The 30 T cell receptor beta chains given below trace back to one sample, sequenced in a study of shared clonotypes between healthy human individuals. Generated by immunoSEQ multiplex PCR, the TCRdb table keeps only in-frame clones and is missing some. The table records 1.6 million or so clones, roughly 98.5% of them present only once. The material sequenced was naive CD4+ T cells sorted from blood. Stated subset: CD45RA+ positively selected. These receptors were obtained from a man aged 25-40 years in good health.

The chain couples TRBV9 to TRBJ2-7, with 7 bases identical to TRBD1. V dropped 4 bases and J dropped 2; count of bases not matched to a gene: 6. The CDR3 length is 14 residues. Germline values: CDR1 SGDLS, CDR2 YYNGEE. CDR3 protein: CASSHRDSAYEQYF. CDR3 coding DNA: TGTGCCAGCAGCCACCGGGACAGTGCCTACGAGCAGTACTTC.

This sequence joins TRBV18 and TRBJ2-1; the match to TRBD2 covers 12 bases. Trimming removed 6 bases from V and 8 bases from J; junction bases left unmatched: 11. The germline V gene encodes CDR1 KGHSH and CDR2 LQKENI. This CDR3 has 16 residues. In nucleotides, the CDR3 is TGTGCCAGCTCGCAGCGACTAGCGGGAGAAAGTGATGAGCAGTTCTTC. Its translation: CASSQRLAGESDEQFF.

Concerning this clone itself: Distinct nucleotide sequences in the sample also encode this CDR3. CDR3 protein: CASSLDRETQYF. Written as DNA, the CDR3 is TGTGCCAGCAGCTTAGATCGGGAGACCCAGTACTTC. The chain recombines TRBV11-2 with TRBJ2-5; D is unresolved. Germline values: CDR1 SGHAT, CDR2 FQNNGV. This CDR3 has 12 residues. V was cut by 0 bases and J by 5 bases, with 4 bases left in between.

This sequence joins TRBV28 and TRBJ2-7, with TRBD1 matching over 7 bases. V shed 3 bases, J shed 3 bases, and the junction held 5 bases outside the gene matches. CDR1 MDHEN and CDR2 SYDVKM come from the germline V gene. The CDR3 loop spans 14 amino acids. The DNA of the CDR3 is TGTGCCAGCAGTTTCCCAAGACAGGGCTACGAGCAGTACTTC. Protein product: CASSFPRQGYEQYF.

The chain employs TRBV9 and TRBJ1-2; TRBD1 is a possible D gene (6 bases). V was pared by 0 bases and J by 6 bases, with 15 bases between. The CDR3 spans 15 residues. Per germline, CDR1 SGDLS and CDR2 YYNGEE. The CDR3 DNA reads as TGTGCCAGCAGCGTAGGCCCAGGGTCAGGGGATGGCTACACCTTC. This codes for CASSVGPGSGDGYTF.

This clone appeared once. V gene TRBV5-5 combines with J gene TRBJ1-2; 8 bases align to TRBD1. Germline V gives CDR1 SGHKS, CDR2 YYEKEE (reference sequence). The CDR3 runs 15 residues. V lost 4 bases and J lost 6; bases outside the gene matches: 11. CDR3 region: CASSPPNQGANGYTF. Written as DNA, the CDR3 is TGTGCCAGCAGCCCACCAAACCAGGGGGCGAATGGCTACACCTTC.

This chain links TRBV6-1 with TRBJ1-2; 7 bases match TRBD1. The J segment lost 4 bases and the V segment lost 4 bases, leaving 6 bases of the junction unmatched. Germline CDR1 reads MNHNS; CDR2 reads SASEGT. This CDR3 is 14 amino acids long. The CDR3 DNA follows: TGTGCCAGCAGTGGACAGGGAGGGATCTATGGCTACACCTTC. Protein: CASSGQGGIYGYTF.

This chain connects TRBV5-1 to TRBJ2-2; D is ambiguous. The CDR3 consists of 15 residues. V lost 2 bases and J 4 bases, leaving 12 bases between the germline ends. CDR1 and CDR2 (germline): SGHRS, YFSETQ. Here the CDR3 DNA reads TGCGCCAGCAGCTTTGACTCGACCTCCACCGGGGAGCTGTTTTTT. Translated, it gives CASSFDSTSTGELFF.

Regarding this clone: The sample holds other DNA sequences that translate to the same CDR3. The chain has TRBV5-1 and TRBJ2-3; D is undetermined. The CDR3 runs 15 residues. CDR1 is SGHRS, CDR2 YFSETQ, per germline. Trimming removed 0 bases from V and 0 bases from J, with 8 bases in between. The CDR3 is CASSLGPPSTDTQYF. The CDR3 nucleotides are TGCGCCAGCAGCTTGGGGCCACCTAGCACAGATACGCAGTATTTT. Full variable domain (rest looked up from reference TRBV5-1 and TRBJ2-3): KAGVTQTPRYLIKTRGQQVTLSCSPISGHRSVSWYQQTPGQGLQFLFEYFSETQRNKGNFPGRFSGRQFSNSRSEMNVSTLELGDSALYLCASSLGPPSTDTQYFGPGTRLTVL.

This sequence joins TRBV11-3 and TRBJ2-7; D is unresolved. CDR1 SGHNT and CDR2 YENEEA come from the germline V gene. The CDR3 spans 12 residues. Trimming cost V 6 bases and J 0 bases, with 6 bases left between them. In DNA form, the CDR3 reads TGTGCCAGCAGTAAGCACTCCTACGAGCAGTACTTC. It is translated as CASSKHSYEQYF.

The CDR3 DNA follows: TGCGCCAGCAGCTTCTGGGGTGGTCGGCGGGGGGACTACGAGCAGTACTTC. Amino acid sequence: CASSFWGGRRGDYEQYF. V gene TRBV5-1 combines with J gene TRBJ2-7; the match to TRBD2 covers 8 bases. The CDR3 sequence is 17 residues long. The trim removed 2 bases at V and 3 bases at J, leaving 13 bases unmatched. In germline, CDR1 is SGHRS, CDR2 YFSETQ. The full variable domain, its missing parts supplied by reference TRBV5-1 and TRBJ2-7, is KAGVTQTPRYLIKTRGQQVTLSCSPISGHRSVSWYQQTPGQGLQFLFEYFSETQRNKGNFPGRFSGRQFSNSRSEMNVSTLELGDSALYLCASSFWGGRRGDYEQYFGPGTRLTVT.

V and J are TRBV11-1 and TRBJ2-7; no firm D call. Germline CDR1 SGHAT, CDR2 FQDESV (reference sequence). V was clipped by 2 bases and J by 5 bases, with 13 bases between them. This CDR3 has 14 amino acids. The CDR3 region is CASSLLTGADEQYF. The CDR3 nucleotides are TGTGCCAGCAGCTTATTAACGGGTGCAGACGAGCAGTACTTC.

The chain joins TRBV5-1 to TRBJ2-7, with 11 bases aligning to TRBD2. The CDR3 is 14 amino acids. Germline CDR1 SGHRS, CDR2 YFSETQ. Trimming took 4 bases from V and 2 from J; bases not matched to a gene: 2. CDR3 DNA sequence: TGCGCCAGCAGCATAGCGGGAGGGCCCTACGAGCAGTACTTC. It is translated as CASSIAGGPYEQYF.

This chain uses TRBV29-1 with TRBJ2-5, with 7 nucleotides matching TRBD2. V was pared by 5 bases and J by 3 bases, with 18 bases of the junction left unmatched. The CDR3 totals 17 residues. Germline CDR1 is SQVTM and CDR2 is ANQGSEA. The CDR3 loop reads CSVTIGGVGTVKETQYF. In nucleotides, the CDR3 is TGCAGCGTTACCATTGGGGGGGTTGGAACGGTTAAAGAGACCCAGTACTTC. Variable domain in full (rest from reference TRBV29-1 and TRBJ2-5): SAVISQKPSRDICQRGTSLTIQCQVDSQVTMMFWYRQQPGQSLTLIATANQGSEATYESGFVIDKFPISRPNLTFSTLTVSNMSPEDSSIYLCSVTIGGVGTVKETQYFGPGTRLLVL.

The chain recombines TRBV7-2 with TRBJ2-5; no definite D call. The CDR3 sequence is 13 residues long. Germline values: CDR1 SGHTA, CDR2 FQGNSA. V lost 1 base and J 4 bases, leaving 7 bases between the germline ends. The CDR3 bases are TGTGCCAGCAGCTTAGGCCTTGGAGAGACCCAGTACTTC. Protein sequence: CASSLGLGETQYF.

As regards this clone: Other DNA variants within this sample encode the same CDR3. This rearrangement joins TRBV7-9 to TRBJ2-7; D possibly corresponds to TRBD1 (5 bases). V was clipped by 1 base and J by 2 bases, with 9 bases between them. Germline CDR1 and CDR2: SEHNR and FQNEAQ (reference sequence). The length of the CDR3 is 14 residues. The CDR3 nucleotides read TGTGCCAGCAGCTTAGATGGCAGGGCCTACGAGCAGTACTTC. This translates into CASSLDGRAYEQYF.

The genes are TRBV18 and TRBJ1-2; tentatively, D is TRBD1 (6 bases). CDR3 size: 16 residues. From germline, CDR1 is KGHSH and CDR2 LQKENI. Deletions cut 2 bases from V and 0 bases from J, with 13 bases between. CDR3 coding DNA: TGTGCCAGCTCACCATCAGGGGTAGGAGCTAACTATGGCTACACCTTC. It encodes CASSPSGVGANYGYTF.

V and J are TRBV12-5 and TRBJ2-4; possible D gene TRBD2, 5 bases. Trimming left V 0 bases short and J 0 bases short, with 15 bases between. This CDR3 has 18 residues. CDR1 LGHNT and CDR2 FRNRAP come from the germline V gene. CDR3 DNA: TGTGCTAGTGGTTTGGTCCCGGTCGGGCGGGTAGCCAAAAACATTCAGTACTTC. This gives the protein CASGLVPVGRVAKNIQYF.

This clone has only one observation. This sequence joins TRBV28 and TRBJ1-2; D is unresolved. CDR3 length equals 11 residues. V dropped 11 bases and J dropped 8 bases, with 15 bases sitting between them. Germline lookup yields CDR1 MDHEN and CDR2 SYDVKM. The DNA of the CDR3 is TGTGCCTGCGGCTGGAGACGCGGCTACACCTTC. This sequence encodes CACGWRRGYTF.

The CDR3 DNA reads as TGCGCCAGCAGCCACGCGGGCCCAGTTGAAAAACTGTTTTTT. Translating gives CASSHAGPVEKLFF. The rearrangement joins TRBV4-1 to TRBJ1-4; D is undetermined. CDR1 MGHRA and CDR2 YSYEKL come from the germline V gene. The CDR3 is 14 residues long. The V end lost 3 bases, the J end lost 7 bases, and 12 bases lay between the germline ends.

The rearrangement joins TRBV27 to TRBJ1-2; TRBD1 matches at 11 bases. Germline V lookup: CDR1 MNHEY, CDR2 SMNVEV (reference sequence). CDR3 length: 16 residues. V trimming: 6 bases; J trimming: 4 bases; junction bases outside the gene matches: 10. CDR3 sequence: CASSPWGQGGGYGYTF. The DNA for the CDR3 is TGTGCCAGCAGCCCCTGGGGACAGGGGGGTGGCTATGGCTACACCTTC.

The chain combines TRBV20-1 with TRBJ2-7; D is perhaps TRBD2 (6 bases). The germline CDR1 and CDR2 sequences are DFQATT and SNEGSKA (reference sequence). V was cut by 5 bases and J by 6 bases, with 11 bases left in between. This CDR3 spans 11 amino acids. The DNA of the CDR3 is TGCAGTGCTGGGGGGACCGGCGAGCAGTACTTC. It specifies CSAGGTGEQYF.

This chain links TRBV28 with TRBJ2-2; D not resolved. Germline assignment: CDR1 MDHEN and CDR2 SYDVKM. V shed 4 bases and J shed 1 base, with 10 bases lying between them. The CDR3 is 15 residues long. CDR3 nucleotide sequence: TGTGCCAGCAGTTCATACCGGATGAACACCGGGGAGCTGTTTTTT. This encodes CASSSYRMNTGELFF.

The chain recombines TRBV5-6 with TRBJ1-5; maybe TRBD1 (5 bases). The CDR3 extends over 14 amino acids. Germline CDR1 and CDR2: SGHDT and YYEEEE. Trimming took 3 bases from V and 4 from J, leaving 11 bases between them. The CDR3 sequence: CASSSGPLNQPQHF. CDR3 sequence (DNA): TGTGCCAGCAGCTCAGGGCCCTTAAATCAGCCCCAGCATTTT.

The rearrangement links TRBV15 to TRBJ2-7; 7 positions match TRBD2. The ends lost 4 bases at V and 4 bases at J; junction bases unmatched: 16. The germline V gene encodes CDR1 LNHNV and CDR2 YYDKDF (reference sequence). The length of the CDR3 is 17 residues. CDR3 coding DNA: TGTGCCACCAGCACCCACGGGGAGGGAGGGCCCATATACGAGCAGTACTTC. It codes for CATSTHGEGGPIYEQYF.

The rearrangement joins TRBV10-1 to TRBJ2-1; 13 nucleotides align to TRBD2. Germline CDR1 and CDR2: WNHNN and SYGVQD (reference sequence). V gave up 8 bases and J gave up 4 bases; unmatched junction bases: 14. This CDR3 contains 18 residues. The CDR3 coding sequence is TGCGCCAGCTCACCCCGGACTAGCGGGAGCGGGTATTACAATGAGCAGTTCTTC. Its protein product is CASSPRTSGSGYYNEQFF.

This chain links TRBV9 with TRBJ1-5; D might be TRBD1 (5 bases). The CDR3 runs to 13 residues. Trimming removed 2 bases from V and 7 bases from J, with 10 bases in between. Germline lookup yields CDR1 SGDLS and CDR2 YYNGEE. The DNA of the CDR3 is TGTGCCAGCAGCGTGGAAGGGACCCAGCCCCAGCATTTT. This encodes CASSVEGTQPQHF.

The rearrangement uses TRBV2 and TRBJ1-1, with TRBD1 as a possible D gene (6 bases). Trimming removed 3 bases from V and 5 bases from J, with 10 bases in between. The CDR3 loop spans 13 amino acids. CDR1 is SNHLY, CDR2 FYNNEI, per germline. CDR3 residues: CASSDERGTEAFF. In nucleotides, the CDR3 is TGTGCCAGCAGTGACGAGAGGGGGACTGAAGCTTTCTTT.

On this clone itself: One junction end disagrees with the germline gene, perhaps due to a read error. This sequence joins TRBV7-7 and TRBJ2-1, with D possibly TRBD1 on 5 matching bases. Per the germline V gene, CDR1 is SSHAT and CDR2 is FNYEAQ (reference sequence). This CDR3 spans 16 amino acids. CDR3 nucleotides: TGTGCTAGCAGCTTGAGTCGTCAGGGCCTAAACAATGAGCAGTTCTTC. Residues: CASSLSRQGLNNEQFF.

The V and J genes are TRBV7-9 and TRBJ2-5, with a possible D match to TRBD2 (7 bases). CDR1 is SEHNR, CDR2 FQNEAQ, per germline (reference sequence). The CDR3 extends over 14 amino acids. Between the trimmed V and J ends, which lost 7 bases and 0 bases, there was a span of 12 bases. DNA for the CDR3: TGTGCCAGCACCGGGGGGCAGTACCAAGAGACCCAGTACTTC. This codes for CASTGGQYQETQYF.